Listed here are 11 T cell receptor beta chains from one sample, sequenced in a study of blood T cell repertoires in COVID-19. The protocol was immunoSEQ multiplex PCR, while the TCRdb copy is restricted to in-frame clones and leaves out a portion. The sample has 200,000 to 300,000 clones; approximately 90% are singletons. The sample taken for sequencing was peripheral blood. The origin of the receptors is a woman aged 40-49 years with acute or convalescent COVID-19.

V usage is TRBV10-3 and J usage is TRBJ2-7, with TRBD2 identical over 12 bases. V lost 6 bases to trimming and J lost 0 bases; unmatched junction nucleotides: 6. The CDR3 length is 16 residues. From germline, CDR1 is ENHRY and CDR2 SYGVKD. CDR3 bases: TGTGCCATCAGGGCCGGACTAGCGGGGATCTCCTACGAGCAGTACGTC. As protein: CAIRAGLAGISYEQYV.

The chain carries TRBV5-6 and TRBJ1-1; maybe TRBD1 (5 bases). V dropped 4 bases and J dropped 2 bases, with 12 bases sitting between them. The germline gives CDR1 SGHDT, CDR2 YYEEEE. CDR3 length: 14 amino acids. The CDR3 loop reads CASSPQGPNTEAFF. In nucleotides, the CDR3 is TGTGCCAGCAGCCCCCAGGGCCCCAACACTGAAGCTTTCTTT.

This clone showed up just a few times. V gene TRBV7-9 combines with J gene TRBJ2-1, with 12 bases aligning to TRBD1. V lost 7 bases and J lost 9; bases outside the gene matches: 13. Germline loops: CDR1 SEHNR, CDR2 FQNEAQ (reference sequence). The CDR3 is 16 amino acids. CDR3 nucleotide sequence: TGTGCCAGCACCAACCTACCGGGACAGGGGGCGTCTGAGCAGTTCTTC. Amino acid sequence: CASTNLPGQGASEQFF.

V usage is TRBV25-1 and J usage is TRBJ2-5, with D possibly being TRBD2 (7 bases). CDR1 and CDR2 (germline): MGHDK, SYGVNS. V gave up 4 bases and J gave up 5 bases, with 8 bases separating them. The CDR3 length is 12 residues. Written as DNA, the CDR3 is TGTGCCAGCAGTGGGGGGGGCGAGACCCAGTACTTC. It encodes CASSGGGETQYF. The full variable domain, rest sourced from reference TRBV25-1 and TRBJ2-5, is EADIYQTPRYLVIGTGKKITLECSQTMGHDKMYWYQQDPGMELHLIHYSYGVNSTEKGDLSSESTVSRIRTEHFPLTLESARPSHTSQYLCASSGGGETQYFGPGTRLLVL.

The CDR3 is CASSEGGGPPWGVNEKLFF. As DNA, the CDR3 is TGTGCCAGCAGTGAAGGGGGGGGGCCCCCTTGGGGGGTTAATGAAAAACTGTTTTTT. V and J are TRBV2 and TRBJ1-4, with a weak D call TRBD1 (6 bases). This CDR3 region has 19 residues. Germline CDR1 is SNHLY and CDR2 is FYNNEI. Trimming left V 1 base short and J 4 bases short, with 22 bases between.

The chain joins TRBV6-1 to TRBJ2-3, with TRBD1 identical over 7 bases. Looked up from germline, CDR1 is MNHNS and CDR2 is SASEGT. V shed 1 base and J 1 base; nucleotides not matched to a gene: 2. CDR3 length equals 15 residues. The CDR3 region has the DNA TGTGCCAGCAGTGAAGTTCAGGGGGGCACAGATACGCAGTATTTT. It encodes CASSEVQGGTDTQYF.

This rearrangement joins TRBV7-3 to TRBJ2-1, with a weak D call TRBD2 (6 bases). The V gene lost 2 bases and the J gene lost 7 bases, with 15 bases spanning the gap. Germline CDR1 reads SGHTA; CDR2 reads FQGTGA. The CDR3 sequence is 15 residues long. CDR3 sequence: CASSLRPTSLNEQFF. Written as DNA, the CDR3 is TGTGCCAGCAGCTTACGTCCGACTAGTCTGAATGAGCAGTTCTTC. The variable domain in full, with the rest retrieved from reference TRBV7-3 and TRBJ2-1, is GAGVSQTPSNKVTEKGKYVELRCDPISGHTALYWYRQSLGQGPEFLIYFQGTGAADDSGLPNDRFFAVRPEGSVSTLKIQRTERGDSAVYLCASSLRPTSLNEQFFGPGTRLTVL.

This chain uses TRBV9 with TRBJ2-1, with 11 positions matching TRBD2. From germline, CDR1 is SGDLS and CDR2 YYNGEE. This CDR3 has 16 amino acids. J gave up 3 bases and V 0 bases, and 2 bases lay outside the gene matches. This CDR3 reads CASSVATSGGYNEQFF. The DNA of the CDR3 is TGTGCCAGCAGCGTAGCCACTAGCGGGGGCTACAATGAGCAGTTCTTC.

The rearrangement joins TRBV5-1 to TRBJ2-6; 8 bases fit TRBD1. The CDR3 covers 17 residues. V trimming: 2 bases; J trimming: 2 bases; junction bases outside the gene matches: 6. CDR1 and CDR2 from the germline V gene are SGHRS and YFSETQ. The CDR3 DNA sequence: TGCGCCAGCAGCTTCCCAGGGGGCGCGGCTGGGGCCAACGTCCTGACTTTC. It encodes CASSFPGGAAGANVLTF.

V gene TRBV5-3 combines with J gene TRBJ2-7, with a tentative D call TRBD1 (6 bases). TRBV5-3 is sorted into the ORF group, with uncertain function. The CDR3 contains 14 residues. V lost 4 bases, J lost 0 bases, and 11 bases lay in between. The CDR3 DNA reads as TGTGCCAGAAGCACAGGGTCCTCCTCCTACGAGCAGTACGTC. Encoded protein: CARSTGSSSYEQYV.

V gene TRBV11-1 combines with J gene TRBJ2-5, with D maybe TRBD2 (5 bases). V lost 6 bases and J lost 1, with 9 bases in between. CDR3 length: 13 amino acids. Germline CDR1 and CDR2: SGHAT and FQDESV (reference sequence). The CDR3 region is CASRGAGQETQYF. Here the CDR3 DNA reads TGTGCCAGCAGGGGTGCGGGCCAAGAGACCCAGTACTTC.